The clone carrying this T cell receptor beta chain was seen only once. Germline-derived CDR1 and CDR2 are SEHNR and FQNEAQ (reference sequence). This CDR3 is 16 amino acids long. Trimming took 5 bases from V and 8 from J; bases not matched to a gene: 16. Generated by immunoSEQ multiplex PCR, the TCRdb table keeps only in-frame clones and is missing some. The repertoire includes approximately 100,000 clones, around 85% of them detected once, and approximately 2.6% sits in the top ten. These data originate in a study of blood T cell repertoires in COVID-19. Study details: Both acute and convalescent COVID-19 samples were obtained from the United States, Italy and Spain.

This receptor was taken from a woman in her 50s who had recovered from COVID-19. The rearrangement joins TRBV7-9 to TRBJ1-2; 8 bases agree with TRBD1. The sequenced sample consisted of PBMCs or T cells enriched from blood (not recorded which). In DNA, the CDR3 is TGTGCCAGCAGCCTCGCCGGTGGACAGGGAACGTTCGGCTACACCTTC. This codes for CASSLAGGQGTFGYTF.